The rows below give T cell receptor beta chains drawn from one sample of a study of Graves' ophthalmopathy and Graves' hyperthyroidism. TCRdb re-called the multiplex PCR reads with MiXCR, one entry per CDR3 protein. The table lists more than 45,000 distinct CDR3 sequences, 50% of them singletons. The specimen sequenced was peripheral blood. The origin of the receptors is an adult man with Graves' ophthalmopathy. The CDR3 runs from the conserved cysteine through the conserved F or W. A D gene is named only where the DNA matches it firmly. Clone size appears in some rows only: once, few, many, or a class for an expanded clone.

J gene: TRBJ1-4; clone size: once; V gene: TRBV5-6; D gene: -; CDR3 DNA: TGTGCCAGCAGCTTGTCCTCGGGGGATGAAAAACTGTTTTTT; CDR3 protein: CASSLSSGDEKLFF
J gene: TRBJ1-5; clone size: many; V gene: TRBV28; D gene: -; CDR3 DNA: TGTGCCAGCACCAATATCCTGGGGGTTGAGCCCCAGCATTTT; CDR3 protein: CASTNILGVEPQHF
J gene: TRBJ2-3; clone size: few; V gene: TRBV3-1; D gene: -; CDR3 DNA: TGTGCCAGCAGCCAAGTCACAGGGCATGCGCAGTATTTT; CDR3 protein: CASSQVTGHAQYF
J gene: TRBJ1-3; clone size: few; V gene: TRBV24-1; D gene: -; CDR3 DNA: TGTGCCACCAGTGATCCGGACAGCTCTGGAAACACCATATATTTT; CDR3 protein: CATSDPDSSGNTIYF
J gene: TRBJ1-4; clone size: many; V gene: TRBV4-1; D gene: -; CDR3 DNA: TGCGCCAGCAGCCAAGAGGAGCATAATGAAAAACTGTTTTTT; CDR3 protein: CASSQEEHNEKLFF
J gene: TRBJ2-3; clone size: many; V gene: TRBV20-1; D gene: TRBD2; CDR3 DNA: TGCAGTGCAAGAGGTGGCGGGGGGCGCGTAATTAGCACAGATACGCAGTATTTT; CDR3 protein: CSARGGGGRVISTDTQYF
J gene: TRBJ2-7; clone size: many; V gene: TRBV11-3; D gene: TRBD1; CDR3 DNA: TGTGCCAGCAGCTTGGGGGGACAGGGGATCTACGAGCAGTACTTC; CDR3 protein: CASSLGGQGIYEQYF
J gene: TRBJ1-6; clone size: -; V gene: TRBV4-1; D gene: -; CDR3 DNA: TGCGCCAGCAGCCAACCCTATTCACCCCTCCACTTT; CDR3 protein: CASSQPYSPLHF
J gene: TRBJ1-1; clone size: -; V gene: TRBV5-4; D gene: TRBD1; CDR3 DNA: TGTGCCAGCAGCTTGGGTGGACAGGGGGTAGCTGAAGCTTTCTTT; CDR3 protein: CASSLGGQGVAEAFF
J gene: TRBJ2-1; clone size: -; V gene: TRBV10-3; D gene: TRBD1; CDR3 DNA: TGTGCCATCAGTGAGAGGGGGCAAGGGTACAATGAGCAGTTCTTC; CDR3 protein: CAISERGQGYNEQFF
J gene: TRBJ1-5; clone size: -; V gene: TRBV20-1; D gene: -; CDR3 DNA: TGCAGTGCTTCCCAGGGAGCAAGTGGCTCTTATGGTCAGCCCCAGCATTTT; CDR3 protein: CSASQGASGSYGQPQHF
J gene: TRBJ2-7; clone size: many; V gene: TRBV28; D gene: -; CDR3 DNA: TGTGCCAGCAGCGCAACAGGGATAGGCTCCTACGAGCAGTACTTC; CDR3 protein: CASSATGIGSYEQYF
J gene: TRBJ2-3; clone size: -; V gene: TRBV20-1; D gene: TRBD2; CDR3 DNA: TGCAGTGCTAGGCCTAGCGGGAGGCTGGAGCAGTATTTT; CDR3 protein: CSARPSGRLEQYF
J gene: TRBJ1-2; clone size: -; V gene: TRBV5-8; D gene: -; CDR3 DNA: TGTGCCAGCAGCTTCAAGAACTATGGCTACACCTTC; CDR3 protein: CASSFKNYGYTF
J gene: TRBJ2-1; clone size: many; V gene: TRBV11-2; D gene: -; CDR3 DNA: TGTGCCAGCAGCCTAATACAGGGACGGTACAATGAGCAGTTCTTC; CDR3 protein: CASSLIQGRYNEQFF
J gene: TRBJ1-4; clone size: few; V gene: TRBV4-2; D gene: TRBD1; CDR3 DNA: TGTGCCAGCAGCCAAGGAAAGGGACAGGGTCATGAAAAACTGTTTTTT; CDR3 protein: CASSQGKGQGHEKLFF
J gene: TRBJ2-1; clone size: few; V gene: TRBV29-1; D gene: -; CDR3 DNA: TGCAGCGCAGAGTCCCTCCGAGGGACCAATGAGCAGTTCTTC; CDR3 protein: CSAESLRGTNEQFF
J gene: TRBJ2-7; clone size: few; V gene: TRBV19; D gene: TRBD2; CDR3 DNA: TGTGCCAGTAGTACTGGACTAGCGGGAGAGCACCCCTACGAGCAGTACTTC; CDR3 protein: CASSTGLAGEHPYEQYF
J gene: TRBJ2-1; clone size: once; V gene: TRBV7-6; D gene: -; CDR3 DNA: TGTGCCAGCAGCACCGGGAATGTAAATGAGCAGTTCTTC; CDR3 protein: CASSTGNVNEQFF
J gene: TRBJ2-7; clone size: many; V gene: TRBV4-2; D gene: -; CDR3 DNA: TGTGCCAGCAGCCAAGCGGCTAGCGAGGCGTACGAGCAGTACTTC; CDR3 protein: CASSQAASEAYEQYF
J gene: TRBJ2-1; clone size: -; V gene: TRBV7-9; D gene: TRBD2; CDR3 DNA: TGTGCCAGCAGCTGGGCTAGCGGGAGTGGGAATGAGCAGTTCTTC; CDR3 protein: CASSWASGSGNEQFF
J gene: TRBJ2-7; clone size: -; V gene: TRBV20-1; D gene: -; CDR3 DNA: TGCAGTGCCCCTTCCAGGGTCGTCGAGCAGTACTTC; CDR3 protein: CSAPSRVVEQYF
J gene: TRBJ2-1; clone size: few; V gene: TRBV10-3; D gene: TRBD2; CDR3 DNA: TGTGCCATCAGTGAGTCGCGACTAGCGGGAGGAGGAAATGAGCAGTTCTTC; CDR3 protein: CAISESRLAGGGNEQFF
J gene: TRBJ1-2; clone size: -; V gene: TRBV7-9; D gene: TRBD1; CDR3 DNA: TGTGCCAGCAGCTTACGACAGGGCGATAACTATGGCTACACCTTC; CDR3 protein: CASSLRQGDNYGYTF
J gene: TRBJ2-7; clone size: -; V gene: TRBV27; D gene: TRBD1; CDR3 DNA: TGTGCCAGCAGTTTAATAGGGACAGGGGCCTACGAGCAGTACTTC; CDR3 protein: CASSLIGTGAYEQYF
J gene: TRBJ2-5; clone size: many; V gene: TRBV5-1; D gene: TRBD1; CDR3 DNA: TGCGCCAGCAGCTTGGGGACAGGCCGAGAGACCCAGTACTTC; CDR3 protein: CASSLGTGRETQYF
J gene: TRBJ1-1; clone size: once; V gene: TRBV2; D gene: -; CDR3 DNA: TGTGCTCCTAGAGTGGAGGTGGGTACTGAAGCTTTCTTT; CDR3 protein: CAPRVEVGTEAFF